Presented here are 9 T cell receptor beta chains from one specimen sequenced in a study of blood T cell repertoires in COVID-19 (dated by TCRdb to about 2020). Library method: the immunoSEQ multiplex PCR assay. TCRdb stores this immuneACCESS table with in-frame sequences only. Part of the clones is absent; in the studies checked, under half of the shortfall reflects unresolved V genes, and no reason is known for the rest. The sample table shows 59,000 or so clones, and approximately 80% are seen once. The top ten constitute under 7.5% of the sample. The sequencing input was peripheral blood. The receptors were sampled from a man aged 55-75 years with acute or convalescent COVID-19.

This sequence joins TRBV11-3 and TRBJ2-1; 9 nucleotides match TRBD2. The CDR3 length is 17 residues. V was pared by 5 bases and J by 3 bases, with 11 bases of the junction left unmatched. Germline assignment: CDR1 SGHNT and CDR2 YENEEA. The DNA of the CDR3 is TGTGCCAGCAGCCCCCCCGGGAGCGGGGGGATCTACAATGAGCAGTTCTTC. Translating gives CASSPPGSGGIYNEQFF.

This clone is categorized as medium-sized (0.01 to 0.1%). This chain connects TRBV10-3 to TRBJ1-5, with D perhaps TRBD1 (6 bases). Germline V gene data show CDR1 as ENHRY and CDR2 as SYGVKD. Between the trimmed V and J ends, which lost 0 bases and 7 bases, there was a span of 16 bases. This CDR3 contains 16 residues. CDR3 nucleotides: TGTGCCATCAGTGAGTCGGGGCAGGGGATCGACCAGCCCCAGCATTTT. Its translation is CAISESGQGIDQPQHF.

In the case of this clone: Other DNA sequences of this sample code for an identical CDR3. This sequence joins TRBV9 and TRBJ1-1, with a tentative D call TRBD1 (5 bases). There are 15 residues in the CDR3. V lost 0 bases and J 1 base, leaving 10 bases between the germline ends. CDR1 and CDR2 (germline): SGDLS, YYNGEE. The CDR3 region has the DNA TGTGCCAGCAGCGTAGAAGACAGAAGGAACACTGAAGCTTTCTTT. This encodes CASSVEDRRNTEAFF.

A few counts support this clone. This chain connects TRBV6-5 to TRBJ1-3; D is possibly TRBD1 (5 bases). The CDR3 is made up of 14 amino acids. The germline V gene encodes CDR1 MNHEY and CDR2 SVGAGI. V lost 5 bases and J lost 0, with 8 bases in between. Here the CDR3 reads CASSPQGSGNTIYF. The DNA for the CDR3 is TGTGCCAGCAGTCCCCAGGGCTCTGGAAACACCATATATTTT.

The chain uses TRBV5-1 and TRBJ2-7, with a tentative D call TRBD2 (5 bases). Germline CDR1 SGHRS, CDR2 YFSETQ. This CDR3 contains 12 residues. The V gene lost 4 bases and the J gene lost 7 bases, with 12 bases spanning the gap. CDR3 DNA sequence: TGCGCCAGCAGCCTGGGCGGGCGGGAGCAGTACTTC. Amino acid sequence: CASSLGGREQYF.

The rearrangement links TRBV5-4 to TRBJ2-3; TRBD1 aligns across 10 bases. V shed 2 bases and J 4 bases; nucleotides not matched to a gene: 4. In germline, CDR1 is SGHNT, CDR2 YYREEE (reference sequence). The CDR3 consists of 15 residues. Here the CDR3 DNA reads TGTGCCAGCAGCTTTAGACAGGGGGCCCCAGATACGCAGTATTTT. Translation gives CASSFRQGAPDTQYF.

This sequence joins TRBV11-2 and TRBJ2-3; TRBD1 matches at 7 bases. Germline CDR1 SGHAT, CDR2 FQNNGV. V lost 5 bases to trimming and J lost 4 bases; unmatched junction nucleotides: 6. The CDR3 contains 14 residues. CDR3 residues: CASSVGQAADTQYF. CDR3 in DNA: TGTGCCAGCAGCGTCGGACAGGCTGCAGATACGCAGTATTTT.

This clone was observed once. This chain uses TRBV27 with TRBJ2-2, with 11 positions matching TRBD2. The V gene end was trimmed by 3 bases and the J gene end by 6 bases; junction bases not matched to a gene: 18. Germline loops: CDR1 MNHEY, CDR2 SMNVEV (reference sequence). The length of the CDR3 is 20 residues. For the CDR3, the DNA is TGTGCCAGCAGTTTCTTAGCGGGGGGGCTCCTTGGTAGTTTTTCCGGGGAGCTGTTTTTT. Encoded protein: CASSFLAGGLLGSFSGELFF.

This clone was recorded only once. The chain uses TRBV13 and TRBJ1-1, with 8 bases lining up with TRBD1. CDR1 and CDR2 from the germline V gene are PRHDT and FYEKMQ (reference sequence). The trim removed 5 bases at V and 9 bases at J, leaving 8 bases unmatched. The CDR3 contains 13 residues. CDR3 nucleotide sequence: TGTGCCAGCAGCCTTGGACAGGGAACGAAAGCTTTCTTT. It is translated as CASSLGQGTKAFF. Full variable domain (rest looked up from reference TRBV13 and TRBJ1-1): AAGVIQSPRHLIKEKRETATLKCYPIPRHDTVYWYQQGPGQDPQFLISFYEKMQSDKGSIPDRFSAQQFSDYHSELNMSSLELGDSALYFCASSLGQGTKAFFGQGTRLTVV.